These 21 T cell receptor beta chains were sequenced from one sample in a study of T cell responses to AZD1222 COVID-19 vaccine. The method was immunoSEQ multiplex PCR; TCRdb's version includes in-frame clones alone and lacks a portion of them. Counted here are about 54,000 clones, roughly 80% occurring once; the ten biggest clones make up roughly 10%. Sequenced here: peripheral blood, sampled on day 0 of AZD1222 vaccination. All receptors come from an adult in good health.

The chain links TRBV2 to TRBJ2-3, with D perhaps assigned TRBD1 or TRBD2 (10 bases each). With 7 bases removed from V and 6 bases from J, the gap between germline ends came to 26 bases. This CDR3 region has 17 residues. Germline CDR1 SNHLY, CDR2 FYNNEI. CDR3 DNA sequence: TGTGCCAGCAAGGACAGGGGGTCGCTAGCGGGAGTGGATACGCAGTATTTT. As protein: CASKDRGSLAGVDTQYF.

Remarks on this clone: The sample holds other DNA sequences that translate to the same CDR3. The V call is TRBV18, the J call TRBJ1-5; D gene unclear. The CDR3 has 13 residues. CDR1 is KGHSH and CDR2 is LQKENI in the germline V gene. Trimming removed 2 bases at V and 2 bases at J, with 4 bases between. The CDR3 sequence is CASSPGGNQPQHF. CDR3 DNA sequence: TGTGCCAGCTCACCAGGAGGCAATCAGCCCCAGCATTTT.

The chain is built from TRBV19 and TRBJ2-7; TRBD1 aligns across 7 bases. The J segment lost 4 bases and the V segment lost 1 base, leaving 7 bases of the junction unmatched. The CDR3 runs 15 residues. CDR1 and CDR2 from the germline V gene are LNHDA and SQIVND (reference sequence). The CDR3 coding sequence is TGTGCCAGTAGTATAGCCGACAGGGAACGATACGAGCAGTACTTC. Protein product: CASSIADRERYEQYF.

The CDR3 coding sequence is TGTGCCAGCAGTGCGGGACAGTTCCAGCCCCAGCATTTT. Translated: CASSAGQFQPQHF. This rearrangement joins TRBV2 to TRBJ1-5; TRBD1 agrees at 7 bases. There are 13 residues in the CDR3. Germline loops: CDR1 SNHLY, CDR2 FYNNEI. J was trimmed by 7 bases and V by 4 bases; bases with no gene match: 4.

The chain combines TRBV6-5 with TRBJ2-7; no clear D. The V end was cut by 6 bases, the J end by 0 bases, with 6 bases between. This CDR3 comprises 12 residues. CDR1 is MNHEY and CDR2 is SVGAGI in the germline V gene. CDR3 DNA sequence: TGTGCCAGCAGGCGGAACTCCTACGAGCAGTACTTC. Its translation is CASRRNSYEQYF.

The chain combines TRBV12-3 or TRBV12-4 with TRBJ1-3; D is unresolved. With 10 bases removed from V and 2 bases from J, the gap between germline ends came to 9 bases. The CDR3 spans 12 residues. The CDR3 sequence is CANSDPGNTIYF. The DNA of the CDR3 is TGTGCCAACTCAGATCCTGGAAACACCATATATTTT.

This chain connects TRBV15 to TRBJ2-7, with D unclear. The ends were cut back, 0 bases at V and 7 bases at J, with 10 bases in the middle. Per the germline V gene, CDR1 is LNHNV and CDR2 is YYDKDF (reference sequence). The CDR3 length is 13 residues. The CDR3 nucleotides read TGTGCCACCAGCAGAGATGTAAGGAGTGAGCAGTACTTC. Amino acids: CATSRDVRSEQYF.

The gene calls are TRBV29-1 and TRBJ1-1, with 12 bases fitting TRBD1. The V gene's germline CDR1 is SQVTM and CDR2 ANQGSEA. Unmatched junction bases numbered 8, after V lost 6 bases and J lost 9 bases. The CDR3 contains 13 residues. In DNA form, the CDR3 reads TGCAGCGTCGCTCCCGGGACAGGGGGCAAAGCTTTCTTT. This sequence encodes CSVAPGTGGKAFF.

This clone was counted a few times. The chain uses TRBV5-1 and TRBJ2-5, with D maybe TRBD1 (6 bases). The germline V gene encodes CDR1 SGHRS and CDR2 YFSETQ. This CDR3 has 14 residues. Trimming removed 3 bases at V and 5 bases at J, with 14 bases between. CDR3 amino acids: CASSSTGQIETQYF. In DNA form, the CDR3 reads TGCGCCAGCAGCTCGACAGGTCAGATTGAGACCCAGTACTTC.

V and J are TRBV5-1 and TRBJ2-3, with TRBD1 as a possible D gene (5 bases). The CDR3 length is 15 residues. Germline CDR1 and CDR2: SGHRS and YFSETQ. V gave up 6 bases and J gave up 0 bases, with 14 bases separating them. The CDR3: CASTQGALSTDTQYF. CDR3 DNA sequence: TGCGCCAGCACTCAAGGGGCGCTGAGCACAGATACGCAGTATTTT.

To note about this clone: One end of the junction is discordant with germline, which a read error may explain. The V gene is TRBV6-5, the J gene TRBJ2-5; the match to TRBD2 covers 9 bases. Germline loops: CDR1 MNHEY, CDR2 SVGAGI. This CDR3 has 16 amino acids. The CDR3 spells CASSNSRREGQETQYF. CDR3 bases: TGTGCCAGCAGTAACTCGCGGCGGGAGGGCCAAGAGACCCAGTACTTC.

The table lists this clone with a count of one. V is TRBV9 and J is TRBJ1-3; D ambiguous. With 0 bases removed from V and 3 bases from J, the gap between germline ends came to 4 bases. The CDR3 covers 13 residues. Germline CDR1 is SGDLS and CDR2 is YYNGEE. This CDR3 reads CASSVGVGNTIYF. CDR3 sequence (DNA): TGTGCCAGCAGCGTAGGAGTTGGAAACACCATATATTTT.

The chain is built from TRBV6-6 and TRBJ1-1, with D tentatively TRBD1 (5 bases). V lost 5 bases and J lost 3, with 19 bases in between. Germline V gene data show CDR1 as MNHNY and CDR2 as SVGAGI (reference sequence). This CDR3 is built from 16 residues. The CDR3 bases are TGTGCCAGCAGTCCAATCCCGCAGGGAACGCACACTGAAGCTTTCTTT. Amino acid sequence: CASSPIPQGTHTEAFF.

The chain combines TRBV5-1 with TRBJ2-7, with 7 bases identical to TRBD1. The V gene's germline CDR1 is SGHRS and CDR2 YFSETQ. The trim removed 1 base at V and 0 bases at J, leaving 7 bases unmatched. This CDR3 is built from 16 residues. CDR3 loop: CASSLSPGTVSYEQYF. The CDR3 region has the DNA TGCGCCAGCAGCTTGTCCCCCGGGACAGTCTCCTACGAGCAGTACTTC. Complete variable domain (other parts from reference TRBV5-1 and TRBJ2-7): KAGVTQTPRYLIKTRGQQVTLSCSPISGHRSVSWYQQTPGQGLQFLFEYFSETQRNKGNFPGRFSGRQFSNSRSEMNVSTLELGDSALYLCASSLSPGTVSYEQYFGPGTRLTVT.

Regarding this clone: Other DNA sequences in the sample encode the same CDR3. The V call is TRBV18, the J call TRBJ2-5; D gene uncertain. V lost 3 bases, J lost 3 bases, and 2 bases lay in between. CDR3 length: 11 amino acids. The germline gives CDR1 KGHSH, CDR2 LQKENI. CDR3 sequence reads: CASSPKETQYF. In DNA, the CDR3 is TGTGCCAGCTCACCCAAAGAGACCCAGTACTTC.

This clone has more than one count but fewer than ten. The chain's CDR3 is CASSPRLATGDNYGYTF. In DNA form, the CDR3 reads TGTGCCAGCAGTCCTCGATTAGCGACAGGAGATAACTATGGCTACACCTTC. V and J are TRBV6-4 and TRBJ1-2; weak D call: TRBD1 (6 bases). This CDR3 has 17 residues. Germline loops: CDR1 MRHNA, CDR2 SNTAGT. Deletions cut 5 bases from V and 1 base from J, with 20 bases between.

The genes are TRBV6-5 and TRBJ1-4; tentative D call: TRBD1 (6 bases). Germline-derived CDR1 and CDR2 are MNHEY and SVGAGI. With 0 bases removed from V and 7 bases from J, the gap between germline ends came to 12 bases. The CDR3 totals 15 residues. CDR3 bases: TGTGCCAGCAGTTACTCAGGGACAAAGGGTGAAAAACTGTTTTTT. This codes for CASSYSGTKGEKLFF.

The V gene is TRBV18, the J gene TRBJ1-5; the match to TRBD1 covers 9 bases. J lost 11 bases, V lost 3 bases, and 5 bases had no gene match. The CDR3 is 13 amino acids. The germline V gene encodes CDR1 KGHSH and CDR2 LQKENI. The CDR3 reads CASSPDRGKAQHF. Written as DNA, the CDR3 is TGTGCCAGCTCACCGGACAGGGGCAAGGCCCAGCATTTT.

The chain recombines TRBV3-1 (or the pseudogene TRBV3-2) with TRBJ2-7; D remains unclear. From germline, CDR1 is LGHDT and CDR2 YNNKEL (reference sequence). This CDR3 spans 16 amino acids. Trimming took off 0 bases at V and 1 base at J, with 13 bases between the two ends. As DNA, the CDR3 is TGTGCCAGCAGCCAAGACAGGTTGGGCCTTTCCTACGAGCAGTACTTC. Its translation is CASSQDRLGLSYEQYF.

This clone came up once. V gene TRBV29-1 combines with J gene TRBJ2-3; 7 positions agree with TRBD1. Looked up from germline, CDR1 is SQVTM and CDR2 is ANQGSEA. Germline trimming cut 6 bases from V and 2 bases from J; bases unmatched to any gene: 8. The CDR3 runs 14 residues. The CDR3 sequence is CSVRQGPDTDTQYF. The CDR3 DNA reads as TGCAGCGTGCGACAGGGCCCGGACACAGATACGCAGTATTTT.

In its sample, this clone was seen a few times. The chain employs TRBV7-2 and TRBJ1-5, with D uncertain. V lost 5 bases to trimming and J lost 12 bases, with 23 bases between them. The CDR3 consists of 15 residues. The germline V gene encodes CDR1 SGHTA and CDR2 FQGNSA. CDR3 protein: CASSANANSHEGQHF. CDR3 nucleotide sequence: TGTGCCAGCAGCGCAAATGCGAACTCACACGAAGGCCAGCATTTT.